This paragraph reports one T cell receptor (beta chain). The CDR3 is 13 amino acids. The V gene end was trimmed by 6 bases and the J gene end by 2 bases; junction bases not matched to a gene: 4. In germline, CDR1 is SQVTM, CDR2 ANQGSEA. This sample is drawn from a study of blood T cell repertoires in COVID-19. The method was immunoSEQ multiplex PCR; TCRdb's version includes in-frame clones alone and lacks a portion of them. The table records more than 300,000 clones, about 89% of them present only once. The V and J genes are TRBV29-1 and TRBJ1-2; 9 bases fit TRBD1. This clonotype was obtained from a woman between 40 and 50 years old who had been exposed to COVID-19. Sequences were obtained from PBMCs or T cells enriched from blood (not recorded which). The CDR3 spells CSVWDRVNYGYTF. The CDR3, as DNA: TGCAGCGTGTGGGACAGGGTGAACTATGGCTACACCTTC.